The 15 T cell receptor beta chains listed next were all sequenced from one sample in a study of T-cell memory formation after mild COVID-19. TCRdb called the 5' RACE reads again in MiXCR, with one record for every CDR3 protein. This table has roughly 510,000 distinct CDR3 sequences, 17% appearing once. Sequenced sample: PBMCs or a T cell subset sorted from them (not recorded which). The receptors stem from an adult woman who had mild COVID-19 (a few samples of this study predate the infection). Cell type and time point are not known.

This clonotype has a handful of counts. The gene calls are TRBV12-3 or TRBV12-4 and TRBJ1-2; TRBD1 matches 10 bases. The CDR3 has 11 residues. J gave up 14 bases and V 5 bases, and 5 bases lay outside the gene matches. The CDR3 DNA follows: TGTGCCAGCAGTGCCGACAGGGGGCAAACCTTC. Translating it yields CASSADRGQTF.

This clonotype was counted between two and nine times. The CDR3 here is CASSTPGGRHTEAFF. CDR3 DNA sequence: TGTGCCAGCAGTACCCCAGGGGGTCGGCACACTGAAGCTTTCTTT. The rearrangement links TRBV6-5 to TRBJ1-1; the match to TRBD1 covers 7 bases. From germline, CDR1 is MNHEY and CDR2 SVGAGI. Losses at the gene ends were 5 bases for V and 3 bases for J; bases not matched to a gene: 9. CDR3 length: 15 amino acids.

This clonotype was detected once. The CDR3 spells CASSGYRESNYGYTF. The CDR3 DNA reads TGTGCCAGCAGCGGGTACAGGGAAAGTAACTATGGCTACACCTTC. The genes are TRBV7-8 and TRBJ1-2; D is possibly TRBD1 (6 bases). The germline V and J ends were trimmed by 5 bases and 1 base, with 14 bases remaining between them. The CDR3 loop spans 15 amino acids. The V gene's germline CDR1 is SGHVS and CDR2 FQNEAQ.

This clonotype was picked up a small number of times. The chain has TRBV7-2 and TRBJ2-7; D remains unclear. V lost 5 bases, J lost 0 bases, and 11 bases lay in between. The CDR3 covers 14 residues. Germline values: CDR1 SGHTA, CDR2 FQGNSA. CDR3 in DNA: TGTGCCAGCAGCCCTCCGACATACTCCTACGAGCAGTACTTC. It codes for CASSPPTYSYEQYF. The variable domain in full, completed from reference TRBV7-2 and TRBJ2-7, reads GAGVSQSPSNKVTEKGKDVELRCDPISGHTALYWYRQSLGQGLEFLIYFQGNSAPDKSGLPSDRFSAERTGGSVSTLTIQRTQQEDSAVYLCASSPPTYSYEQYFGPGTRLTVT.

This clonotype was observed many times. The chain's CDR3 is CASSQDYRQGSRNQPQHF. The CDR3 nucleotides are TGTGCCAGCAGCCAAGACTATAGGCAAGGGTCCCGCAATCAGCCCCAGCATTTT. The chain joins TRBV4-2 to TRBJ1-5, with D uncertain. Germline values: CDR1 LGHNA, CDR2 YNFKEQ. Trimming shortened V by 0 bases and J by 2 bases, and 17 bases separated the two germline ends. This CDR3 has 18 amino acids.

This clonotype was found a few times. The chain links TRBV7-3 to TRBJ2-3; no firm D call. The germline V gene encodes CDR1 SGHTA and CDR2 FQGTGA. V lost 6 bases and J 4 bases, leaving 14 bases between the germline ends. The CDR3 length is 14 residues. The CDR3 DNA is TGTGCCAGCAGTAATCGTAACGGCGCAGATACGCAGTATTTT. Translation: CASSNRNGADTQYF.

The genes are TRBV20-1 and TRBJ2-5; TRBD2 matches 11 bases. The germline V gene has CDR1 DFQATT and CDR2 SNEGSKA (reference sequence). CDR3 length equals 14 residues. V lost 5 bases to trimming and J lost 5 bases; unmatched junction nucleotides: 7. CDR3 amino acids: CSAPKLAGEETQYF. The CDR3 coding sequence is TGCAGTGCTCCAAAACTAGCGGGAGAGGAGACCCAGTACTTC.

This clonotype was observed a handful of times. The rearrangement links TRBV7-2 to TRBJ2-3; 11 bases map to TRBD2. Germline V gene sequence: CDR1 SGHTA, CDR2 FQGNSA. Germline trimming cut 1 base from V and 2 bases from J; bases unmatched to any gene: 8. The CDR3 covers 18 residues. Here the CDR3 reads CASSLVLLAGVNTDTQYF. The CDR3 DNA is TGTGCCAGCAGCTTAGTCCTACTAGCGGGGGTAAACACAGATACGCAGTATTTT.

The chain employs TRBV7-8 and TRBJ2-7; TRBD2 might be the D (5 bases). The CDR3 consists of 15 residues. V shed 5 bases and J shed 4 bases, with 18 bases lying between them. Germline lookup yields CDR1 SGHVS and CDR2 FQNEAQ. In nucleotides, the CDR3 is TGTGCCAGCAGCCCGATCCGTGTTCCGGGGTACGAGCAGTACTTC. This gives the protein CASSPIRVPGYEQYF. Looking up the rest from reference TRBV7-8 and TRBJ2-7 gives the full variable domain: GAGVSQSPRYKVAKRGQDVALRCDPISGHVSLFWYQQALGQGPEFLTYFQNEAQLDKSGLPSDRFFAERPEGSVSTLKIQRTQQEDSAVYLCASSPIRVPGYEQYFGPGTRLTVT.

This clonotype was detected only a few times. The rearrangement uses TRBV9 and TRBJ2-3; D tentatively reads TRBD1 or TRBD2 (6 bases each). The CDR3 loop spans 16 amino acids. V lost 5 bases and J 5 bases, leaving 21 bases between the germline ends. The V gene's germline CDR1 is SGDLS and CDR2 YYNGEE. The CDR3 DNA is TGTGCCAGCAGTCCGAAAACGGGGGCCTCGGGAGATACGCAGTATTTT. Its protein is CASSPKTGASGDTQYF.

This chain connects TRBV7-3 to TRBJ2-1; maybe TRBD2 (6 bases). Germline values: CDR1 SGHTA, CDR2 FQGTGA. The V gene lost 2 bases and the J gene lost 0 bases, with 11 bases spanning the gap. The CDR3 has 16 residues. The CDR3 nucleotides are TGTGCCAGCAGCTTACGCGCGGGGAGCTCCTACAATGAGCAGTTCTTC. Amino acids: CASSLRAGSSYNEQFF.

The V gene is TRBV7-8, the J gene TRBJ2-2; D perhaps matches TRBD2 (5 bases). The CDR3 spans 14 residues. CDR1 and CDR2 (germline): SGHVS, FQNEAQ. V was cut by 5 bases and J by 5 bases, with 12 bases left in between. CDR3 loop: CASSRRLNTGELFF. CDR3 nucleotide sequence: TGTGCCAGCAGCCGCCGACTAAATACCGGGGAGCTGTTTTTT. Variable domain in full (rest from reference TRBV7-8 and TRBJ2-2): GAGVSQSPRYKVAKRGQDVALRCDPISGHVSLFWYQQALGQGPEFLTYFQNEAQLDKSGLPSDRFFAERPEGSVSTLKIQRTQQEDSAVYLCASSRRLNTGELFFGEGSRLTVL.

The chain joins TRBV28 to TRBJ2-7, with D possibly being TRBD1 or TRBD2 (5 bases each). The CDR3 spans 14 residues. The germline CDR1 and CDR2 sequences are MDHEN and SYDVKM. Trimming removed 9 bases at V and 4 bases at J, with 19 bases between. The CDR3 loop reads CASKTGHTGYEQYF. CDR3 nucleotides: TGTGCCAGTAAAACAGGCCACACGGGATACGAGCAGTACTTC. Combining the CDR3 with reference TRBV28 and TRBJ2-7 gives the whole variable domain DVKVTQSSRYLVKRTGEKVFLECVQDMDHENMFWYRQDPGLGLRLIYFSYDVKMKEKGDIPEGYSVSREKKERFSLILESASTNQTSMYLCASKTGHTGYEQYFGPGTRLTVT.

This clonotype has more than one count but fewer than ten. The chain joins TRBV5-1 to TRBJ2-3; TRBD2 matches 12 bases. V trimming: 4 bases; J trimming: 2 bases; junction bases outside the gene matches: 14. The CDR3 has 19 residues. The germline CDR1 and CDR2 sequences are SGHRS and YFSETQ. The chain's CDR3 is CASSIPPRTSGDFTDTQYF. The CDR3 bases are TGCGCCAGCAGCATACCCCCTAGGACTAGCGGGGATTTCACAGATACGCAGTATTTT. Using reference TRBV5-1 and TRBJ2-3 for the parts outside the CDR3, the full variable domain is KAGVTQTPRYLIKTRGQQVTLSCSPISGHRSVSWYQQTPGQGLQFLFEYFSETQRNKGNFPGRFSGRQFSNSRSEMNVSTLELGDSALYLCASSIPPRTSGDFTDTQYFGPGTRLTVL.

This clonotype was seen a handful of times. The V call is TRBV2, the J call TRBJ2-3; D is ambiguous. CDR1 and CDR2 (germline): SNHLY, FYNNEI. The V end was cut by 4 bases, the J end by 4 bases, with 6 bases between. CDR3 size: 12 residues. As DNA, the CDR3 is TGTGCCAGCAGTGTAGAGCCAGATACGCAGTATTTT. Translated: CASSVEPDTQYF.